A selection of T cell receptor beta chains follows, all from one sample in a study of CD8 T cells in ankylosing spondylitis. Each CDR3 protein is one row after TCRdb ran MiXCR on the 5' RACE reads. Among about 210,000 distinct CDR3 sequences listed, under 8.5% were seen once. Material: blood, either unsorted or a sorted T cell fraction (not recorded which). These TCRs come from a female donor with ankylosing spondylitis or in good health (not recorded which). The conserved cysteine and the conserved F or W are not part of the CDR3 here.

>TRBV3-1|TRBJ2-2
ASSPLPIGELF
>TRBV11-1|TRBJ1-6
ASSLNPTLGQGNSPLH
>TRBV6-5|TRBJ1-5
ASSDNSNQPQH
>TRBV5-5|TRBJ2-7
ASSLQSALYEQY
>TRBV5-1|TRBJ2-3
ASSLGGSITDTQY
>TRBV10-3|TRBJ1-3
AISRGASSGNTIY
>TRBV5-1|TRBJ2-3
ASTEGGRAADTQY
>TRBV5-1|TRBJ2-3
ASSLVGTSAPDTQY
>TRBV20-1|TRBJ2-2
SARTNPGQALGNTGELF
>TRBV10-1|TRBJ1-1
ASSEVRGAEAF
>TRBV12-3/TRBV12-4|TRBJ2-1
ASSYSGADEQF
>TRBV20-1|TRBJ2-1
SARGPKSSYNEQF
>TRBV7-2|TRBJ2-2
ASSYRGGDTGELF
>TRBV9|TRBJ2-1
ASSPIGDHQF
>TRBV20-1|TRBJ2-3
SARRNRDTQY
>TRBV7-2|TRBJ2-7
ASSLATGGEQY
>TRBV20-1|TRBJ2-7
SAPSDKVKQY
>TRBV12-3/TRBV12-4|TRBJ1-4
ASTHGFTTNEKLF
>TRBV2|TRBJ2-3
ASSDAPPGGGTDTQY
>TRBV24-1|TRBJ2-1
ATSDLAGNEQF
>TRBV7-7|TRBJ2-1
ASSLGPSGRGYNEQF
>TRBV11-1|TRBJ1-3
ASSSPTGSMIYSGNTIY
>TRBV6-2/TRBV6-3|TRBJ1-1
ASSYVHTEAF